This TCR beta chain was obtained from a study of cytotoxic CD8 clonotypes in ibrutinib-treated CLL. About the research overall: After a median roughly 12 months on treatment (6 to 36), response samples were drawn.

On this clone itself: The antigen is not known.

This CDR3 spans 16 amino acids. CDR1 and CDR2 (germline): SQVTM, ANQGSEA. Depth targeted 1 in 200,000 to 1 in 1 million T cells, averaging 10x coverage per clonotype. Libraries were prepared by immunoSEQ multiplex PCR; TCRdb keeps only in-frame clonotypes and omits some of them. The sample has around 310,000 clones; just under 80% are singletons. Study-level findings and limits: Whereas clonality rose at ibrutinib response, it declined toward baseline at progression.

The sequence derives from a human donor with chronic lymphocytic leukemia. The rearrangement joins TRBV29-1 to TRBJ1-2; 9 bases align to TRBD1. This specimen was PBMCs, taken before ibrutinib treatment. The CDR3 nucleotides read TGCAGTATATATGACCGGGACAGGGAGGATAACTATGGCTACACCTTC. Translated, it gives CSIYDRDREDNYGYTF.